These 20 T cell receptor beta chains originate from one sample sequenced in a study of OX40 agonist ivuxolimab in advanced cancers. Receptors were amplified or captured by the immunoSEQ multiplex PCR assay. Drawn from immuneACCESS, this table holds only the in-frame rearrangements with V and J called that TCRdb kept. Clones are partly lost; checked studies trace under half to an unresolved V gene and leave the rest unexplained. The sample table shows around 56,000 clones, and roughly 83% are seen once. The ten largest clones add up to roughly 1.2% of the sample. The sample consisted of CD4+ or CD8+ T cells sorted from blood, taken in a trial of the OX40 agonist ivuxolimab. All receptors come from an adult with an advanced solid tumor such as melanoma, head and neck, liver or kidney cancer.

This clone was seen just once. V usage is TRBV10-3 and J usage is TRBJ1-2, with TRBD1 matching over 7 bases. This CDR3 is built from 14 residues. Germline V gene sequence: CDR1 ENHRY, CDR2 SYGVKD. The ends lost 5 bases at V and 5 bases at J; junction bases unmatched: 8. The CDR3 protein is CAISIGTASYGYTF. Here the CDR3 DNA reads TGTGCCATCAGTATCGGGACAGCCAGTTATGGCTACACCTTC.

The CDR3 DNA sequence: TGTGCCAGCAGTTACGGGGGGTCGGACACTGAAGCTTTCTTT. Translated, it gives CASSYGGSDTEAFF. The J gene is TRBJ1-1, the V gene TRBV6-5; tentatively, D is TRBD1 (5 bases). V was trimmed by 2 bases and J by 3 bases, leaving 10 bases between them. CDR3 length: 14 residues. The V gene's germline CDR1 is MNHEY and CDR2 SVGAGI.

The chain links TRBV5-8 to TRBJ2-6; maybe TRBD1 (6 bases). CDR3 length: 20 amino acids. V was shortened by 0 bases and J by 0 bases, with 19 bases between the two germline ends. CDR1 SGHTS and CDR2 YDEGEE come from the germline V gene. In DNA, the CDR3 is TGTGCCAGCAGCTTGGCTATGATACAGGGTAGGGGCTCTGGGGCCAACGTCCTGACTTTC. This encodes CASSLAMIQGRGSGANVLTF.

The chain employs TRBV9 and TRBJ1-3; possible D gene TRBD1, 6 bases. Trimming cost V 0 bases and J 2 bases, with 6 bases left between them. Germline loops: CDR1 SGDLS, CDR2 YYNGEE. This CDR3 has 14 residues. CDR3 protein: CASSVEGAGNTIYF. The CDR3 nucleotides read TGTGCCAGCAGCGTAGAGGGGGCTGGAAACACCATATATTTT.

The CDR3 here is CASSLLPLREQGEQFF. The DNA of the CDR3 is TGTGCCAGCAGCTTACTCCCTTTGCGGGAGCAGGGTGAGCAGTTCTTC. The chain recombines TRBV7-3 with TRBJ2-1; 7 nucleotides agree with TRBD2. The CDR3 is made up of 16 amino acids. Germline loops: CDR1 SGHTA, CDR2 FQGTGA. After removal of 2 bases from V and 9 bases from J, the junction contained 13 bases not matched to a gene.

The V and J genes are TRBV6-6 and TRBJ2-7; D could derive from TRBD1 or TRBD2 (5 bases each). Germline CDR1 and CDR2: MNHNY and SVGAGI (reference sequence). V lost 5 bases, J lost 1 base, and 15 bases lay in between. The CDR3 runs 15 residues. CDR3: CASSQHRDPSYEQYF. The CDR3 DNA reads TGTGCCAGCAGTCAGCACCGGGACCCTTCCTACGAGCAGTACTTC.

The rearrangement links TRBV19 to TRBJ2-3, with no clear D. The germline V gene encodes CDR1 LNHDA and CDR2 SQIVND (reference sequence). The CDR3 totals 15 residues. The germline V and J ends were trimmed by 4 bases and 7 bases, with 18 bases remaining between them. For the CDR3, the DNA is TGTGCCAGTAGTAACGGCGTAAGGCTCAGGCATACGCAGTATTTT. Amino acids: CASSNGVRLRHTQYF.

The chain joins TRBV27 to TRBJ2-7; possible D gene TRBD2, 5 bases. The V gene's germline CDR1 is MNHEY and CDR2 SMNVEV (reference sequence). Trimming pared 4 bases from V and 3 bases from J, leaving 10 bases between. The CDR3 is made up of 13 amino acids. The CDR3 coding sequence is TGTGCCAGCAGTTCGTACCGGGACTACGAGCAGTACTTC. It yields the protein CASSSYRDYEQYF.

This chain joins TRBV30 and TRBJ2-1; the D gene is possibly TRBD2 (6 bases). The CDR3 has 14 residues. V lost 2 bases and J 6 bases, leaving 14 bases between the germline ends. The germline CDR1 and CDR2 sequences are GTSNPN and SVGIG (reference sequence). The CDR3 DNA sequence: TGTGCCTGGAGTTTCGGGACTCCTGGCAATGAGCAGTTCTTC. It yields the protein CAWSFGTPGNEQFF.

The rearrangement links TRBV19 to TRBJ1-1; D is uncertain. The CDR3 totals 14 residues. The germline V gene has CDR1 LNHDA and CDR2 SQIVND (reference sequence). V was clipped by 1 base and J by 5 bases, with 11 bases between them. The CDR3 sequence is CASSIVVGETEAFF. CDR3 nucleotide sequence: TGTGCCAGTAGTATAGTAGTCGGCGAAACTGAAGCTTTCTTT.

The V call is TRBV19, the J call TRBJ2-5; no firm D call. Germline V gene sequence: CDR1 LNHDA, CDR2 SQIVND (reference sequence). There are 14 residues in the CDR3. Trimming took 0 bases from V and 5 from J, leaving 10 bases between them. CDR3 nucleotides: TGTGCCAGTAGTATAGACGGGCGGCCGGAGACCCAGTACTTC. Translated, it gives CASSIDGRPETQYF.

As regards this clone: A junction end diverges from the germline sequence, so it may reflect a read error. V usage is TRBV5-1 and J usage is TRBJ1-2; D not resolved. CDR3 length: 13 residues. Germline assignment: CDR1 SGHRS and CDR2 YFSETQ. As DNA, the CDR3 is TGCGCCAGCAGCTTAGACACTAACTGTGGCTACACCTTC. This gives the protein CASSLDTNCGYTF.

This rearrangement joins TRBV18 to TRBJ2-4; 7 nucleotides align to TRBD1. The CDR3 consists of 16 residues. The V segment lost 2 bases and the J segment 0 bases; nucleotides outside the gene matches: 4. Germline V CDR1 and CDR2: KGHSH, LQKENI. CDR3 region: CASSPTTGTAKNIQYF. Written as DNA, the CDR3 is TGTGCCAGCTCACCAACGACAGGGACAGCCAAAAACATTCAGTACTTC.

The rearrangement joins TRBV9 to TRBJ2-2, with 7 nucleotides matching TRBD2. CDR1 is SGDLS, CDR2 YYNGEE, per germline. This CDR3 comprises 15 residues. The V segment lost 3 bases and the J segment 7 bases; nucleotides outside the gene matches: 9. Written as DNA, the CDR3 is TGTGCCAGCAGCGGAAGCGGGGCCTTGAGCGGGGAGCTGTTTTTT. Residues: CASSGSGALSGELFF.

This clone occurred a few times. The chain couples TRBV19 to TRBJ2-2; 7 bases fit TRBD1. The CDR3 length is 14 residues. Germline assignment: CDR1 LNHDA and CDR2 SQIVND (reference sequence). J was trimmed by 7 bases and V by 3 bases; bases with no gene match: 5. The CDR3 reads CASSMTGYGGELFF. DNA of the CDR3: TGTGCCAGTAGTATGACAGGGTATGGCGGGGAGCTGTTTTTT.

V gene TRBV15 combines with J gene TRBJ1-2; D ambiguous. Germline V gene data show CDR1 as LNHNV and CDR2 as YYDKDF (reference sequence). The V end lost 2 bases, the J end lost 4 bases, and 11 bases lay between the germline ends. CDR3 length: 14 residues. The DNA of the CDR3 is TGTGCCACCAGCAGACCTGAGAGGTTCTATGGCTACACCTTC. Its protein product is CATSRPERFYGYTF.

The chain recombines TRBV2 with TRBJ2-2; 7 nucleotides line up with TRBD2. The CDR3 totals 15 residues. The germline V gene has CDR1 SNHLY and CDR2 FYNNEI. Germline trimming cut 6 bases from V and 1 base from J; bases unmatched to any gene: 5. The CDR3 loop reads CASRKGGGNTGELFF. CDR3 bases: TGTGCCAGCAGAAAAGGCGGGGGGAACACCGGGGAGCTGTTTTTT.

In this sample, this clone turned up once. This chain connects TRBV5-8 to TRBJ1-4; TRBD1 matches at 9 bases. CDR3 length: 14 residues. Germline V CDR1 and CDR2: SGHTS, YDEGEE. J gave up 7 bases and V 3 bases, and 4 bases lay outside the gene matches. The CDR3 sequence: CASSSGQGGEKLFF. The DNA of the CDR3 is TGTGCCAGCAGCTCGGGACAGGGTGGTGAAAAACTGTTTTTT.

The rearrangement links TRBV7-3 to TRBJ2-5; D call uncertain. Germline CDR1 reads SGHTA; CDR2 reads FQGTGA. The length of the CDR3 is 13 residues. Trimming cost V 5 bases and J 1 base, with 8 bases left between them. The CDR3 DNA follows: TGTGCCAGCAGCCTAAGTAGCCAAGAGACCCAGTACTTC. It specifies CASSLSSQETQYF.

This chain links TRBV6-5 with TRBJ2-7; D possibly corresponds to TRBD1 (8 bases). Germline assignment: CDR1 MNHEY and CDR2 SVGAGI. The CDR3 has 14 amino acids. Trimming removed 7 bases at V and 13 bases at J, with 26 bases between. The CDR3 DNA reads as TGTGCCAGCACCATAACAGGGGGAGGGACCGGCGGTTACTTC. This gives the protein CASTITGGGTGGYF.